The 28 T cell receptor beta chains given below trace back to one sample, sequenced in a study of siplizumab effects on memory and regulatory T cells. It was at 37°C and for more than 5 days that the mixed lymphocyte reaction cells were cocultured. The antigens these receptors bind are not known. Method: immunoSEQ multiplex PCR; TCRdb's copy keeps in-frame clones and lacks some. The sample consists of some 5,000 clones, 50% of them appearing once. What was sequenced was CFSE-low (dividing) CD8+ T cells sorted from an allogeneic mixed lymphocyte reaction. The source is a human donor in good health; the cells came from an allogeneic mixed lymphocyte reaction. Some clones in this sample may be carry-over from other donors' samples.

This clone has a count of ten or more. This chain links TRBV4-2 with TRBJ2-2; no reliable D call. CDR3 length: 13 amino acids. Germline CDR1 and CDR2: LGHNA and YNFKEQ. Trimming cost V 8 bases and J 2 bases, with 9 bases left between them. The CDR3 reads CASAPLNTGELFF. CDR3 nucleotide sequence: TGTGCCAGCGCACCATTAAACACCGGGGAGCTGTTTTTT.

A single count supports this clone. Relative to the germline gene, one junction end is altered; a read error may explain this. This sequence joins TRBV28 and TRBJ1-1, with a weak D call TRBD1 (5 bases). The CDR3 length is 16 residues. Germline CDR1 MDHEN, CDR2 SYDVKM. As DNA, the CDR3 is TGTGCCAGCAGTTTCCTCACCGGGACCCTGAAAACTGAAGCTTTCTTT. It translates to CASSFLTGTLKTEAFF.

By sample share, this clone is medium-sized (0.01 to 0.1%). The chain links TRBV6-6 to TRBJ2-3; 8 nucleotides match TRBD1. CDR1 is MNHNY and CDR2 is SVGAGI in the germline V gene (reference sequence). The CDR3 totals 14 residues. With 4 bases clipped from V and 2 bases from J, the junction kept 2 bases outside the gene matches. CDR3 residues: CASSLTGATDTQYF. In nucleotides, the CDR3 is TGTGCCAGCAGTTTGACAGGGGCCACAGATACGCAGTATTTT.

This clone was counted between two and nine times. CDR3 sequence reads: CASSLGGLRGYTF. Here the CDR3 DNA reads TGTGCCAGCAGCCTCGGGGGGTTGCGGGGCTACACCTTC. The V and J genes are TRBV5-6 and TRBJ1-2; TRBD1 is a possible D gene (5 bases). Germline V gene lookup returns CDR1 SGHDT and CDR2 YYEEEE. The CDR3 has 13 amino acids. V lost 4 bases, J lost 8 bases, and 15 bases lay in between. The variable domain in full, with the rest retrieved from reference TRBV5-6 and TRBJ1-2, is DAGVTQSPTHLIKTRGQQVTLRCSPKSGHDTVSWYQQALGQGPQFIFQYYEEEERQRGNFPDRFSGHQFPNYSSELNVNALLLGDSALYLCASSLGGLRGYTFGSGTRLTVV.

J is TRBJ2-5 and V is TRBV9, with 16 bases fitting TRBD2. J lost 4 bases, V lost 3 bases, and 3 bases had no gene match. CDR1 is SGDLS and CDR2 is YYNGEE in the germline V gene. This CDR3 contains 16 residues. The chain's CDR3 is CASSEGTSGRVETQYF. As DNA, the CDR3 is TGTGCCAGCAGCGAAGGGACTAGCGGGAGGGTAGAGACCCAGTACTTC.

The chain uses TRBV6-5 and TRBJ2-7; no reliable D call. V was cut by 2 bases and J by 4 bases, with 12 bases left in between. This CDR3 region has 14 residues. CDR1 is MNHEY, CDR2 SVGAGI, per germline. The CDR3, as DNA: TGTGCCAGCAGTTACCCCTTGGGCTTTTACGAGCAGTACTTC. It yields the protein CASSYPLGFYEQYF.

The count of this clone is one. The chain uses TRBV9 and TRBJ2-2, with D unclear. CDR3 length: 16 amino acids. Trimming removed 2 bases at V and 0 bases at J, with 11 bases between. CDR1 SGDLS and CDR2 YYNGEE come from the germline V gene. For the CDR3, the DNA is TGTGCCAGCAGCGTTATGAGACAACCGAACACCGGGGAGCTGTTTTTT. Its translation is CASSVMRQPNTGELFF.

On this clone itself: Additional DNA sequences in this sample encode the identical CDR3. V usage is TRBV27 and J usage is TRBJ2-7; the D gene could be TRBD1 or TRBD2 (5 bases each). This CDR3 comprises 13 residues. Germline V gene sequence: CDR1 MNHEY, CDR2 SMNVEV (reference sequence). V gave up 2 bases and J gave up 2 bases, with 7 bases separating them. CDR3 region: CASSLQGAYEQYF. In DNA form, the CDR3 reads TGTGCCAGCAGTTTACAGGGAGCCTACGAGCAGTACTTC.

In this sample, this clone turned up once. The chain couples TRBV29-1 to TRBJ2-7; 10 bases agree with TRBD1. V gave up 7 bases and J gave up 3 bases; unmatched junction bases: 3. Germline V gene data show CDR1 as SQVTM and CDR2 as ANQGSEA. The CDR3 length is 12 residues. As DNA, the CDR3 is TGCAGCGCGGGACAGGGGTACTACGAGCAGTACTTC. This translates into CSAGQGYYEQYF.

Comment on this clone: A far larger clone is one nucleotide away, so this likely arose from a read error. V usage is TRBV4-2 and J usage is TRBJ1-2; no firm D call. Germline V gives CDR1 LGHNA, CDR2 YNFKEQ. The V gene lost 1 base and the J gene lost 6 bases, with 12 bases spanning the gap. The CDR3 has 14 residues. DNA of the CDR3: TGTGCCAGCAGCCAAGGAGGGTGGGTTCATGGCTACACCTTC. Translation gives CASSQGGWVHGYTF.

This clone was picked up a small number of times. The V and J genes are TRBV27 and TRBJ2-7, with TRBD2 as a possible D gene (6 bases). Trimming cost V 3 bases and J 0 bases, with 15 bases left between them. Germline-derived CDR1 and CDR2 are MNHEY and SMNVEV (reference sequence). This CDR3 is 16 amino acids long. CDR3 sequence: CASSFVAGMGSYEQYF. The CDR3, as DNA: TGTGCCAGCAGTTTTGTGGCGGGAATGGGCTCCTACGAGCAGTACTTC.

A few counts support this clone. The chain links TRBV9 to TRBJ2-7, with D maybe TRBD2 (6 bases). Trimming shortened V by 3 bases and J by 4 bases, and 11 bases separated the two germline ends. Germline CDR1 SGDLS, CDR2 YYNGEE. This CDR3 contains 13 residues. CDR3 bases: TGTGCCAGCAGCGCCGGGGGAACTTACGAGCAGTACTTC. Amino acid sequence: CASSAGGTYEQYF.

This clone was counted once. The CDR3 DNA sequence: TGTGCCATTGGGTTCTCCACAGATACGCAGTATTTT. This gives the protein CAIGFSTDTQYF. The rearrangement uses TRBV6-6 and TRBJ2-3, with D unresolved. Germline CDR1 reads MNHNY; CDR2 reads SVGAGI (reference sequence). V lost 10 bases and J 2 bases, leaving 10 bases between the germline ends. The CDR3 spans 12 residues.

The gene calls are TRBV28 and TRBJ2-5, with D hard to call. CDR3 length: 13 amino acids. The germline gives CDR1 MDHEN, CDR2 SYDVKM. V gave up 2 bases and J gave up 5 bases, with 9 bases separating them. In nucleotides, the CDR3 is TGTGCCAGCAGTTTAAGTTTGGAGGAGACCCAGTACTTC. Encoded protein: CASSLSLEETQYF.

DNA for the CDR3: TGTGCCACTGCCTCTGGGGCCAACGTCCTGACTTTC. This gives the protein CATASGANVLTF. The chain uses TRBV6-5 and TRBJ2-6; unclear D gene. Germline assignment: CDR1 MNHEY and CDR2 SVGAGI. The CDR3 loop spans 12 amino acids. Deletions cut 10 bases from V and 0 bases from J, with 4 bases between.

The chain links TRBV13 to TRBJ2-3; TRBD1 might be the D (5 bases). V was shortened by 5 bases and J by 6 bases, with 18 bases between the two germline ends. The CDR3 extends over 15 amino acids. CDR1 and CDR2 (germline): PRHDT, FYEKMQ (reference sequence). The CDR3: CASSRRGGNTDTQYF. CDR3 DNA sequence: TGTGCCAGCAGCCGAAGGGGTGGGAATACGGATACGCAGTATTTT.

The rearrangement uses TRBV7-9 and TRBJ2-7; 8 bases match TRBD1. Germline values: CDR1 SEHNR, CDR2 FQNEAQ (reference sequence). After removal of 4 bases from V and 3 bases from J, the junction contained 8 bases not matched to a gene. This CDR3 is 15 amino acids long. As DNA, the CDR3 is TGTGCCAGCAGCTCTACCGGGACAGGAGACTACGAGCAGTACTTC. It translates to CASSSTGTGDYEQYF.

The rearrangement links TRBV4-2 to TRBJ1-5; D uncertain. Germline lookup yields CDR1 LGHNA and CDR2 YNFKEQ. Trimming took off 0 bases at V and 1 base at J, with 13 bases between the two ends. This CDR3 region has 17 residues. CDR3 in amino acids: CASSQDLGQPSNQPQHF. CDR3 in DNA: TGTGCCAGCAGCCAAGATCTTGGGCAGCCAAGCAATCAGCCCCAGCATTTT.

This sequence joins TRBV6-6 and TRBJ2-7; 11 bases are shared with TRBD1. The trim removed 6 bases at V and 4 bases at J, leaving 5 bases unmatched. The CDR3 sequence is 14 residues long. Germline CDR1 and CDR2: MNHNY and SVGAGI (reference sequence). This CDR3 reads CASSDGTGGYEQYF. The CDR3 DNA sequence: TGTGCCAGCAGCGATGGGACAGGGGGTTACGAGCAGTACTTC.

This clone was recorded once. The chain combines TRBV6-6 with TRBJ2-5; the D is unclear. The CDR3 is 14 residues long. The V and J ends lost 2 bases and 2 bases respectively, with 9 bases between them. Germline-derived CDR1 and CDR2 are MNHNY and SVGAGI (reference sequence). Here the CDR3 reads CASSYVAPQETQYF. The CDR3, as DNA: TGTGCCAGCAGTTACGTCGCTCCTCAAGAGACCCAGTACTTC.

By share, this clone ranks as medium-sized. The chain links TRBV27 to TRBJ2-7; the match to TRBD1 covers 12 bases. Germline V gene data show CDR1 as MNHEY and CDR2 as SMNVEV (reference sequence). V trimming: 5 bases; J trimming: 4 bases; junction bases outside the gene matches: 9. The CDR3 extends over 16 amino acids. CDR3 DNA sequence: TGTGCCAGCAGTCCTCCCGGGACAGGGGGCTCGTACGAGCAGTACTTC. Translation: CASSPPGTGGSYEQYF.

Notes on this clone: At one end the junction does not follow the germline gene, possibly because of a read error. The J gene is TRBJ1-5, the V gene TRBV5-6; D is unclear. The germline gives CDR1 SGHDT, CDR2 YYEEEE. This CDR3 spans 15 amino acids. This chain's CDR3 is CASSLTTATYQPQHF. The CDR3 DNA follows: TGTGCCAGCAGCTTGACTACAGCGACTTACCAGCCCCAGCATTTC.

The V call is TRBV7-9, the J call TRBJ2-1; a weak D match, TRBD1 (6 bases). Germline CDR1 and CDR2: SEHNR and FQNEAQ (reference sequence). The CDR3 has 12 amino acids. Between the trimmed V and J ends, which lost 1 base and 16 bases, there was a span of 14 bases. For the CDR3, the DNA is TGTGCCAGCAGCTTAGAGAGGGGGTTGGGATTCTTC. It encodes CASSLERGLGFF.

The chain recombines TRBV11-2 with TRBJ2-3; D is unclear. The CDR3 has 14 residues. CDR1 is SGHAT and CDR2 is FQNNGV in the germline V gene. Trimming took off 1 base at V and 2 bases at J, with 7 bases between the two ends. For the CDR3, the DNA is TGTGCCAGCAGCTTAGGCCAGTTCACAGATACGCAGTATTTT. This sequence encodes CASSLGQFTDTQYF. Complete variable domain (other parts from reference TRBV11-2 and TRBJ2-3): EAGVAQSPRYKIIEKRQSVAFWCNPISGHATLYWYQQILGQGPKLLIQFQNNGVVDDSQLPKDRFSAERLKGVDSTLKIQPAKLEDSAVYLCASSLGQFTDTQYFGPGTRLTVL.

The sample holds a few counts of this clone. The V gene is TRBV10-3, the J gene TRBJ2-2, with D perhaps TRBD2 (5 bases). Per germline, CDR1 ENHRY and CDR2 SYGVKD. V was clipped by 5 bases and J by 1 base, with 8 bases between them. The CDR3 length is 14 residues. The CDR3 here is CAISRAGNTGELFF. The DNA of the CDR3 is TGTGCCATCAGTCGGGCGGGGAACACCGGGGAGCTGTTTTTT.

This clone was detected only once. The chain joins TRBV19 to TRBJ1-1, with D uncertain. Trimming took off 0 bases at V and 3 bases at J, with 11 bases between the two ends. CDR1 and CDR2 from the germline V gene are LNHDA and SQIVND (reference sequence). This CDR3 is 15 amino acids long. CDR3 nucleotides: TGTGCCAGTAGTATAGACAGGTTCGGGCACACTGAAGCTTTCTTT. Protein sequence: CASSIDRFGHTEAFF.

V and J are TRBV28 and TRBJ2-2; D is ambiguous. Trimming took off 3 bases at V and 6 bases at J, with 8 bases between the two ends. The V gene's germline CDR1 is MDHEN and CDR2 SYDVKM. CDR3 length equals 13 residues. The CDR3 coding sequence is TGTGCCAGCAGTTTTGGGTTCGCCGGGGAGCTGTTTTTT. Its translation: CASSFGFAGELFF.

V and J are TRBV19 and TRBJ1-2; D unclear. Trimming left V 4 bases short and J 4 bases short, with 13 bases between. Germline-derived CDR1 and CDR2 are LNHDA and SQIVND (reference sequence). The CDR3 contains 14 residues. DNA for the CDR3: TGTGCCAGTAGTACCGGCGGGGTTGGCTATGGCTACACCTTC. Its protein product is CASSTGGVGYGYTF.